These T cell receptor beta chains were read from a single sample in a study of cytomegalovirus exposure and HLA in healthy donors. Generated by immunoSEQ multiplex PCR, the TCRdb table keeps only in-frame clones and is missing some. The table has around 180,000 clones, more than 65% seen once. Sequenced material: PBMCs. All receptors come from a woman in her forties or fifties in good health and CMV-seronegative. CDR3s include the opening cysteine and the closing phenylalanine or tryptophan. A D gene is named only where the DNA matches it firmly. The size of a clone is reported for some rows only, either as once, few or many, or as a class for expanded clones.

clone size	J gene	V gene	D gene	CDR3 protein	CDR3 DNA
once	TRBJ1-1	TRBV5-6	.	CASSTVRGNTEAFF	TGTGCCAGCAGCACCGTTCGGGGGAACACTGAAGCTTTCTTT
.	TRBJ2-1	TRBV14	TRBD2	CASSRLAVYNEQFF	TGTGCCAGCAGCCGACTAGCGGTTTACAATGAGCAGTTCTTC
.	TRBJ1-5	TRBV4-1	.	CASSQDRQGLSNQPQHF	TGCGCCAGCAGCCAAGACCGGCAGGGTCTCAGCAATCAGCCCCAGCATTTT
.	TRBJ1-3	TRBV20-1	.	CSAPQGNTIYF	TGCAGTGCCCCCCAGGGCAACACCATATATTTT
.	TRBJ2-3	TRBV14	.	CASSQGARGEGTDTQYF	TGTGCCAGCAGCCAAGGAGCCAGGGGAGAGGGCACAGATACGCAGTATTTT
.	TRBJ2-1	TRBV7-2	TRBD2	CASTPGLAEARQFF	TGTGCCAGCACCCCGGGACTAGCGGAGGCTCGGCAGTTCTTC
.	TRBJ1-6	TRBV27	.	CASSSPRQASSYNSPLHF	TGTGCCAGCAGTTCCCCTCGACAGGCGAGCTCCTATAATTCACCCCTCCACTTT
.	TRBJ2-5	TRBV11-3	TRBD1	CASSLDPLTGGSKLQETQYF	TGTGCCAGCAGCTTAGATCCCTTGACAGGGGGCTCGAAGCTTCAAGAGACCCAGTACTTC
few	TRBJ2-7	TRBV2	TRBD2	CASSGVAGGSYEQYF	TGTGCCAGCAGTGGCGTCGCGGGGGGATCCTACGAGCAGTACTTC
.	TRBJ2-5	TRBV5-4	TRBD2	CASSSAGGIQETQYF	TGTGCCAGCAGCTCAGCGGGGGGTATACAAGAGACCCAGTACTTC
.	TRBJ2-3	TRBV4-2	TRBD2	CASSQEGLAAQYF	TGTGCCAGCAGCCAAGAAGGACTAGCAGCGCAGTATTTT
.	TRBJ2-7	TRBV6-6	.	CASSFKDGLGGEQYF	TGTGCCAGCAGTTTCAAAGACGGTCTCGGGGGCGAGCAGTACTTC